This T cell receptor (beta chain) was documented in a study of T cell responses to AZD1222 COVID-19 vaccine. Sequencing used immunoSEQ multiplex PCR; TCRdb keeps in-frame clones, though not all of them. The top ten clones hold around 8.3% of a sample with some 150,000 clones, roughly 85% of them seen once. Study-wide findings and caveats: At study baseline, merely over 5 AZD1222 recipients were seropositive. Spike-specific TCR depth and breadth grew after two AZD1222 doses. Donor demographics were predominantly white British with a female majority; clonal diversity may be underestimated. Close to half of all spike-specific TCRs reportedly target regions of the variants that are unmutated.

The germline CDR1 and CDR2 sequences are SGHTA and FQGNSA. The CDR3 is 14 amino acids. Trimming cost V 5 bases and J 2 bases, with 12 bases left between them. About this clone: Antigen unknown. This CDR3 is also generated by other DNA sequences in the sample.

The origin of this receptor is an adult who received the MenACWY meningococcal vaccine as a control. The source was peripheral blood, collected 28 days after the second dose of the MenACWY control vaccine. The chain has TRBV7-2 and TRBJ1-1; D might be TRBD1 (6 bases). As DNA, the CDR3 is TGTGCCAGCAGCCCGGGGGCAGCCAACACTGAAGCTTTCTTT. Translation: CASSPGAANTEAFF.